The source of this T cell receptor beta chain is a study of blood T cell repertoires in COVID-19. Method: immunoSEQ multiplex PCR; TCRdb's copy keeps in-frame clones and lacks some. The table lists fewer than 450,000 clones, 90% of them singletons, with approximately 0.65% in the top ten. The CDR3 covers 13 residues. Looked up from germline, CDR1 is MRHNA and CDR2 is SNTAGT. Between the trimmed V and J ends, which lost 5 bases and 11 bases, there was a span of 15 bases. Individuals drawn from approximately 22 US areas were about 18 to 90 years old. The source of this sequence is a man younger than 35 who had recovered from COVID-19. Material: PBMCs or T cells enriched from blood (not recorded which). The J gene is TRBJ1-4, the V gene TRBV6-4; the D gene is possibly TRBD1 (6 bases). The CDR3 reads CASSPYRQEKLFF. The CDR3 DNA reads as TGTGCCAGCAGTCCTTACCGACAGGAGAAACTGTTTTTT.